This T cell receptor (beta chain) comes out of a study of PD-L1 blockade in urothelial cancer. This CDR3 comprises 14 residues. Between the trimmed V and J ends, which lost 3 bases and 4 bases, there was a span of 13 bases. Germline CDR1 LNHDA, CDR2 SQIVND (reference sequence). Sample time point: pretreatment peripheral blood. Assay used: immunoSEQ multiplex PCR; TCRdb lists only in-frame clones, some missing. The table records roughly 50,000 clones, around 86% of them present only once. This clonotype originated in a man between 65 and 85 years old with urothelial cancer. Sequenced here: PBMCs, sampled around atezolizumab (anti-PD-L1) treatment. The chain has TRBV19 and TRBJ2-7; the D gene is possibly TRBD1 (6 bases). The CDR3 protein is CASSMGPQGYEQYF. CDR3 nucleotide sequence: TGTGCCAGTAGTATGGGACCCCAGGGGTACGAGCAGTACTTC.